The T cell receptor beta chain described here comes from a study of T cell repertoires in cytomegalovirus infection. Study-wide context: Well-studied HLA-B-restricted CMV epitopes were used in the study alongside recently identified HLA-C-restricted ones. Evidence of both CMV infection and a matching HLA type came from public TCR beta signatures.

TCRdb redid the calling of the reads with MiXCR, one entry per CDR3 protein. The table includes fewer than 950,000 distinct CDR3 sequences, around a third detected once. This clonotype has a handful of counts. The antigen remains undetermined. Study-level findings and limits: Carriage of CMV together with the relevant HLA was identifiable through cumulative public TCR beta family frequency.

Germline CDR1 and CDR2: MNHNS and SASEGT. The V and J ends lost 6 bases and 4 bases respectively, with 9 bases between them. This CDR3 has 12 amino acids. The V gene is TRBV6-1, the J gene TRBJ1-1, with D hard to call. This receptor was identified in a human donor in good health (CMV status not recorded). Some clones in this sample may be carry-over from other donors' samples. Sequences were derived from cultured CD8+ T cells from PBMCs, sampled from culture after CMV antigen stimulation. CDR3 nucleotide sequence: TGTGCCAGCAGATTGGGTGGCACTGAAGCTTTCTTT. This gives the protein CASRLGGTEAFF.